A single sample is the source of the 29 T cell receptor beta chains below, sequenced in a study of CD8 T cells in ankylosing spondylitis. Study observations and caveats: It appeared that ankylosing spondylitis blood was characterized by a TCR beta motif of several highly homologous variants.

TCRdb fed the 5' RACE reads into MiXCR, producing one record per CDR3 protein. The table includes about 400,000 distinct CDR3 sequences, approximately 20% detected once. Antigens for these TCRs are unknown. The sequenced material came from blood, either unsorted or a sorted T cell fraction (not recorded which). These receptors were taken from a male donor with ankylosing spondylitis.

This chain joins TRBV28 and TRBJ2-3; tentatively, D is TRBD2 (5 bases). Germline values: CDR1 MDHEN, CDR2 SYDVKM. The CDR3 totals 15 residues. The V end was cut by 6 bases, the J end by 2 bases, with 15 bases between. The CDR3 DNA follows: TGTGCCAGCAGGGGAGTCAGCGGATACACAGATACGCAGTATTTT. Translated: CASRGVSGYTDTQYF.

The chain recombines TRBV28 with TRBJ1-1; no clear D. This CDR3 is built from 16 residues. Trimming cost V 5 bases and J 0 bases, with 16 bases left between them. Germline V gene sequence: CDR1 MDHEN, CDR2 SYDVKM. The CDR3 loop reads CASSAPVQPMNTEAFF. In nucleotides, the CDR3 is TGTGCCAGCAGTGCCCCGGTTCAACCTATGAACACTGAAGCTTTCTTT.

This clonotype was seen a few times. The chain is built from TRBV5-1 and TRBJ1-4; a possible D gene is TRBD1 (5 bases). The CDR3 consists of 15 residues. Trimming pared 0 bases from V and 8 bases from J, leaving 14 bases between. The germline V gene encodes CDR1 SGHRS and CDR2 YFSETQ. The CDR3: CASSLASGAQEKLFF. As DNA, the CDR3 is TGCGCCAGCAGCTTGGCTTCCGGGGCGCAAGAAAAACTGTTTTTT.

The sample holds a few counts of this clonotype. The chain carries TRBV3-1 and TRBJ2-7; D unresolved. V was pared by 1 base and J by 3 bases, with 10 bases between. Per the germline V gene, CDR1 is LGHDT and CDR2 is YNNKEL (reference sequence). This CDR3 comprises 14 residues. The CDR3 region is CASSQGARNYEQYF. Written as DNA, the CDR3 is TGTGCCAGCAGCCAAGGGGCCAGAAACTACGAGCAGTACTTC.

The rearrangement uses TRBV10-3 and TRBJ2-1; 9 bases line up with TRBD2. Germline V gene lookup returns CDR1 ENHRY and CDR2 SYGVKD. J was trimmed by 6 bases and V by 4 bases; bases with no gene match: 7. The CDR3 covers 15 residues. The CDR3 DNA reads TGTGCCATCAGTGGGGGTAGCGGGAGAGGCAATGAGCAGTTCTTC. This translates into CAISGGSGRGNEQFF.

As DNA, the CDR3 is TGCAGTGCCGAGGCCAGCCGACTAGCGGGAGCGAGAGAGCAGTACTTC. It translates to CSAEASRLAGAREQYF. The chain links TRBV20-1 to TRBJ2-7, with TRBD2 identical over 12 bases. V lost 6 bases to trimming and J lost 7 bases; unmatched junction nucleotides: 16. The length of the CDR3 is 16 residues. Germline loops: CDR1 DFQATT, CDR2 SNEGSKA (reference sequence).

The rearrangement links TRBV7-2 to TRBJ2-1; no firm D call. Germline CDR1 and CDR2: SGHTA and FQGNSA. This CDR3 comprises 15 residues. Trimming removed 1 base at V and 7 bases at J, with 14 bases between. CDR3 nucleotides: TGTGCCAGCAGCTTAGTCGGCACAACGGAGAATGAGCAGTTCTTC. Its protein is CASSLVGTTENEQFF.

The gene calls are TRBV20-1 and TRBJ2-1; D perhaps matches TRBD1 (7 bases). Germline-derived CDR1 and CDR2 are DFQATT and SNEGSKA (reference sequence). V lost 1 base and J lost 3, with 10 bases in between. The CDR3 loop spans 14 amino acids. As DNA, the CDR3 is TGCAGTGCTAGAGCCAGGGGGGACTACAATGAGCAGTTCTTC. This encodes CSARARGDYNEQFF.

In this sample, this clonotype turned up a few times. The chain carries TRBV7-2 and TRBJ2-2; D tentatively fits TRBD1 or TRBD2 (5 bases each). Trimming removed 6 bases from V and 5 bases from J, with 16 bases in between. The CDR3 is 15 amino acids. Germline loops: CDR1 SGHTA, CDR2 FQGNSA. The CDR3 DNA follows: TGTGCCAGCAGAAGGGGAGCCGGGCAGACCGGGGAGCTGTTTTTT. Translating it yields CASRRGAGQTGELFF.

The rearrangement uses TRBV20-1 and TRBJ2-3; no firm D call. Germline-derived CDR1 and CDR2 are DFQATT and SNEGSKA (reference sequence). Trimming took 7 bases from V and 0 from J, leaving 8 bases between them. The CDR3 spans 12 residues. The chain's CDR3 is CSGMTSTDTQYF. The CDR3 DNA reads TGCAGTGGGATGACTAGCACAGATACGCAGTATTTT.

The rearrangement joins TRBV20-1 to TRBJ1-1; no firm D call. Germline CDR1 and CDR2: DFQATT and SNEGSKA (reference sequence). The germline V and J ends were trimmed by 1 base and 1 base, with 4 bases remaining between them. The CDR3 is made up of 12 amino acids. The CDR3 is CSARVSNTEAFF. The CDR3 region has the DNA TGCAGTGCTAGAGTTTCGAACACTGAAGCTTTCTTT.

This clonotype was seen more than once but under ten times. The chain combines TRBV20-1 with TRBJ2-2, with a possible D match to TRBD2 (6 bases). The V gene's germline CDR1 is DFQATT and CDR2 SNEGSKA (reference sequence). Trimming pared 5 bases from V and 5 bases from J, leaving 15 bases between. The CDR3 is 14 residues long. The CDR3 spells CSAGSGSGTGELFF. The CDR3 bases are TGCAGTGCTGGTTCCGGGAGTGGGACCGGGGAGCTGTTTTTT.

This clonotype was seen more than once but under ten times. The gene calls are TRBV12-3 or TRBV12-4 and TRBJ2-1; D remains ambiguous. The CDR3 length is 14 residues. Trimming stripped 1 base from V and 2 bases from J, with 6 bases between. The CDR3 region is CASSLVLAYNEQFF. CDR3 in DNA: TGTGCCAGCAGTTTAGTCTTAGCCTACAATGAGCAGTTCTTC.

The V gene is TRBV30, the J gene TRBJ1-1, with 7 positions matching TRBD1. Losses at the gene ends were 3 bases for V and 3 bases for J; bases not matched to a gene: 4. The CDR3 consists of 13 residues. The germline gives CDR1 GTSNPN, CDR2 SVGIG (reference sequence). Here the CDR3 reads CAWSGTAYTEAFF. In nucleotides, the CDR3 is TGTGCCTGGAGCGGGACAGCTTACACTGAAGCTTTCTTT.

This clonotype came up a few times. V gene TRBV12-3 or TRBV12-4 combines with J gene TRBJ2-3; no definite D call. V lost 2 bases, J lost 6 bases, and 12 bases lay in between. There are 14 residues in the CDR3. The chain's CDR3 is CASSLIFPRDTQYF. CDR3 nucleotides: TGTGCCAGCAGTTTAATTTTCCCGAGGGATACGCAGTATTTT.

This clonotype was found a few times. The V call is TRBV6-1, the J call TRBJ2-3; 9 bases are shared with TRBD2. The junction had 17 bases not matched to a gene; V was cut back by 6 bases and J by 10 bases. The germline V gene encodes CDR1 MNHNS and CDR2 SASEGT. CDR3 length: 16 amino acids. CDR3 coding DNA: TGTGCCAGCAGCAGCCCGGGGCGGGAGGGCCGAGCGGCGCAGTATTTT. Amino acid sequence: CASSSPGREGRAAQYF.

The rearrangement links TRBV28 to TRBJ2-1; D is uncertain. There are 14 residues in the CDR3. V was shortened by 10 bases and J by 2 bases, with 15 bases between the two germline ends. Germline V gene data show CDR1 as MDHEN and CDR2 as SYDVKM. The CDR3 spells CAIGGVNPYNEQFF. In DNA form, the CDR3 reads TGTGCCATCGGCGGAGTAAACCCCTACAATGAGCAGTTCTTC.

The chain uses TRBV24-1 and TRBJ2-6, with TRBD1 matching over 8 bases. Germline CDR1 KGHDR, CDR2 SFDVKD. The J segment lost 3 bases and the V segment lost 3 bases, leaving 12 bases of the junction unmatched. The CDR3 spans 19 residues. The CDR3 DNA sequence: TGTGCCACCAGTGATACACCGGGACAGGCTCCTAATGGGGCCAACGTCCTGACTTTC. It is translated as CATSDTPGQAPNGANVLTF.

This clonotype was counted between two and nine times. This chain links TRBV5-6 with TRBJ1-5; 8 bases are a match to TRBD1. Per germline, CDR1 SGHDT and CDR2 YYEEEE. This CDR3 is built from 15 residues. The V segment lost 4 bases and the J segment 3 bases; nucleotides outside the gene matches: 6. CDR3 DNA: TGTGCCAGCAGCCCCCAGGGGGCCCACAATCAGCCCCAGCATTTT. This codes for CASSPQGAHNQPQHF.

This clonotype was seen only a few times. The rearrangement links TRBV7-3 to TRBJ2-7, with D perhaps being TRBD1 or TRBD2 (5 bases each). This CDR3 comprises 15 residues. Germline V gene data show CDR1 as SGHTA and CDR2 as FQGTGA. Trimming shortened V by 4 bases and J by 4 bases, and 17 bases separated the two germline ends. The CDR3 DNA follows: TGTGCCAGCAGCTCAAACGGTGGGACCCCATACGAGCAGTACTTC. Translation gives CASSSNGGTPYEQYF.

This clonotype turned up a few times. The CDR3 spells CASSPRTSGRQGELFF. CDR3 nucleotide sequence: TGCGCCAGCAGCCCGAGGACTAGCGGGAGACAGGGGGAGCTGTTTTTT. This chain connects TRBV5-1 to TRBJ2-2, with 13 bases aligning to TRBD2. Germline V CDR1 and CDR2: SGHRS, YFSETQ. The CDR3 length is 16 residues. V trimming: 4 bases; J trimming: 8 bases; junction bases outside the gene matches: 8.

The table lists this clonotype with a few counts. The chain couples TRBV10-3 to TRBJ2-7; weak D call: TRBD1 (6 bases). The germline V gene has CDR1 ENHRY and CDR2 SYGVKD. V dropped 6 bases and J dropped 1 base, with 10 bases sitting between them. This CDR3 contains 13 residues. The CDR3 nucleotides read TGTGCCATCAGCACAACAGGGTCCTACGAGCAGTACTTC. Amino acid sequence: CAISTTGSYEQYF.

This clonotype was seen a single time. CDR3 coding DNA: TGTGCCAGCAGCTTAGCCCCAGGGCGCCAGTTCTTC. It translates to CASSLAPGRQFF. This chain uses TRBV7-2 with TRBJ2-1; D is possibly TRBD1 (5 bases). V lost 0 bases and J lost 13, with 10 bases in between. The CDR3 loop spans 12 amino acids. Per germline, CDR1 SGHTA and CDR2 FQGNSA.

This clonotype has at least ten counts. J is TRBJ2-1 and V is TRBV24-1; D gene ambiguous. The ends were cut back, 0 bases at V and 4 bases at J, with 9 bases in the middle. The V gene's germline CDR1 is KGHDR and CDR2 SFDVKD. The CDR3 spans 15 residues. CDR3 in DNA: TGTGCCACCAGTGATTTGCAAATGGGTTACAATGAGCAGTTCTTC. Encoded protein: CATSDLQMGYNEQFF.

The J gene is TRBJ1-1, the V gene TRBV29-1, with TRBD1 matching over 9 bases. V shed 7 bases, J shed 6 bases, and the junction held 9 bases outside the gene matches. Germline V gene sequence: CDR1 SQVTM, CDR2 ANQGSEA. The length of the CDR3 is 13 residues. As DNA, the CDR3 is TGCAGCGCCCAAGGACAGGGGTATTCTGAAGCTTTCTTT. Translating gives CSAQGQGYSEAFF. Variable domain in full (rest from reference TRBV29-1 and TRBJ1-1): SAVISQKPSRDICQRGTSLTIQCQVDSQVTMMFWYRQQPGQSLTLIATANQGSEATYESGFVIDKFPISRPNLTFSTLTVSNMSPEDSSIYLCSAQGQGYSEAFFGQGTRLTVV.

Only a few counts were recorded for this clonotype. V and J are TRBV28 and TRBJ1-2; 9 positions match TRBD1. V trimming: 8 bases; J trimming: 6 bases; junction bases outside the gene matches: 7. CDR1 is MDHEN and CDR2 is SYDVKM in the germline V gene. The length of the CDR3 is 13 residues. In nucleotides, the CDR3 is TGTGCCAGCCGACAGGGGGTTGAGGATGGCTACACCTTC. It encodes CASRQGVEDGYTF.

This clonotype was observed at least ten times. CDR3 sequence reads: CASSLTDDTEAFF. The CDR3 DNA reads TGTGCCAGCAGTTTGACAGACGACACTGAAGCTTTCTTT. The chain combines TRBV12-3 or TRBV12-4 with TRBJ1-1, with D possibly TRBD1 on 5 matching bases. Trimming pared 3 bases from V and 3 bases from J, leaving 8 bases between. This CDR3 is built from 13 residues.

This clonotype has more than one count but fewer than ten. The chain employs TRBV29-1 and TRBJ2-1; 12 bases are a match to TRBD2. Per germline, CDR1 SQVTM and CDR2 ANQGSEA. The CDR3 covers 14 residues. Unmatched junction bases numbered 4, after V lost 6 bases and J lost 4 bases. The CDR3 spells CSVLAGGVYNEQFF. CDR3 nucleotides: TGCAGCGTACTAGCGGGAGGTGTATACAATGAGCAGTTCTTC.

CDR3 protein: CASSHLGYQETQYF. The CDR3 DNA reads as TGCGCCAGCAGCCACTTGGGGTACCAAGAGACCCAGTACTTC. The genes are TRBV4-1 and TRBJ2-5; the D is unclear. Trimming cost V 3 bases and J 0 bases, with 8 bases left between them. The CDR3 spans 14 residues. The germline gives CDR1 MGHRA, CDR2 YSYEKL.